The clone carrying this TCR beta chain appeared a few times. The antigen is unknown. Clones were read by immunoSEQ multiplex PCR, and TCRdb kept only the in-frame ones, dropping some. The repertoire includes about 150,000 clones, 88% of them detected once, and roughly 2.9% sits in the top ten. The sample belongs to a study of T cell responses to AZD1222 COVID-19 vaccine. General study results and limits: Just five to seven people given AZD1222 tested seropositive at baseline. Repertoire sampling occurred only after the peak T cell response. The donors showed a predominance of white British ancestry and of females, with possible underestimation of clonal diversity.

Germline CDR1 SGHAT, CDR2 FQDESV (reference sequence). The CDR3 consists of 15 residues. V lost 1 base and J 1 base, leaving 10 bases between the germline ends. The sequenced sample was peripheral blood, obtained on day 0 of AZD1222 vaccination. The sequence derives from an adult in good health. The V gene is TRBV11-1, the J gene TRBJ1-1, with D tentatively TRBD1 (6 bases). This chain's CDR3 is CASSLEAGANTEAFF. The CDR3 coding sequence is TGTGCCAGCAGCTTAGAGGCAGGGGCGAACACTGAAGCTTTCTTT.